One sample yielded the 26 T cell receptor beta chains listed below, sequenced in a study of blood T cell repertoires in COVID-19. The repertoire was sequenced with immunoSEQ multiplex PCR; TCRdb's copy has only in-frame clones and lacks some. The sample carries roughly 150,000 clones, approximately 88% recorded once. Sequenced: PBMCs or T cells enriched from blood (not recorded which). Receptor source: a man in his 70s who had been exposed to COVID-19.

J is TRBJ1-4 and V is TRBV4-2; no firm D call. The CDR3 is 14 residues long. The V gene's germline CDR1 is LGHNA and CDR2 YNFKEQ. V was clipped by 0 bases and J by 8 bases, with 10 bases between them. The CDR3 nucleotides read TGTGCCAGCAGCCAAGACAATCCGAGGGAAAAACTGTTTTTT. It encodes CASSQDNPREKLFF.

The rearrangement uses TRBV7-6 and TRBJ2-7; possible D gene TRBD1, 6 bases. V was trimmed by 4 bases and J by 6 bases, leaving 10 bases between them. CDR1 and CDR2 from the germline V gene are SGHVS and FNYEAQ. CDR3 size: 12 residues. In nucleotides, the CDR3 is TGTGCCAGCAGCTACAGGGTCGGCGAGCAGTACTTC. It is translated as CASSYRVGEQYF.

V and J are TRBV27 and TRBJ2-7, with a tentative D call TRBD1 (7 bases). The germline V gene has CDR1 MNHEY and CDR2 SMNVEV (reference sequence). V was pared by 0 bases and J by 4 bases, with 16 bases between. This CDR3 region has 16 residues. The CDR3 protein is CASSLSIGAGGYEQYF. CDR3 nucleotide sequence: TGTGCCAGCAGTTTATCGATCGGGGCAGGGGGGTACGAGCAGTACTTC.

The chain is built from TRBV4-3 and TRBJ2-7, with 7 positions matching TRBD1. Germline V gives CDR1 LGHNA, CDR2 YSLEER. The ends lost 4 bases at V and 3 bases at J; junction bases unmatched: 6. The CDR3 spans 14 residues. This chain's CDR3 is CASSRQGVDYEQYF. CDR3 nucleotides: TGCGCCAGCAGCCGACAGGGCGTTGACTACGAGCAGTACTTC.

The V and J genes are TRBV2 and TRBJ2-1, with 11 bases matching TRBD1. The CDR3 is made up of 15 amino acids. Losses at the gene ends were 4 bases for V and 5 bases for J; bases not matched to a gene: 4. Germline CDR1 and CDR2: SNHLY and FYNNEI. CDR3 loop: CASSVGTGGNNEQFF. As DNA, the CDR3 is TGTGCCAGCAGTGTCGGGACAGGGGGAAACAATGAGCAGTTCTTC.

The rearrangement uses TRBV7-3 and TRBJ1-1, with no clear D. The CDR3 is made up of 15 amino acids. Germline values: CDR1 SGHTA, CDR2 FQGTGA. Trimming cost V 4 bases and J 1 base, with 13 bases left between them. CDR3 protein: CASSSGTLSNTEAFF. DNA for the CDR3: TGTGCCAGCAGCTCAGGTACTCTATCGAACACTGAAGCTTTCTTT.

The table lists this clone with a count of one. J is TRBJ1-5 and V is TRBV2; unclear D gene. The CDR3 totals 14 residues. V was pared by 4 bases and J by 7 bases, with 14 bases between. Germline V lookup: CDR1 SNHLY, CDR2 FYNNEI. The CDR3, as DNA: TGTGCCAGCAGTGCTTCGGCCGGCGGGCAGCCCCAGCATTTT. Amino acid sequence: CASSASAGGQPQHF.

The J gene is TRBJ1-5, the V gene TRBV2, with 7 bases matching TRBD1. V lost 0 bases, J lost 6 bases, and 5 bases stayed unmatched. CDR1 SNHLY and CDR2 FYNNEI come from the germline V gene. The CDR3 sequence is 15 residues long. Here the CDR3 reads CASSEAWTGGQPQHF. CDR3 DNA: TGTGCCAGCAGTGAAGCGTGGACAGGAGGTCAGCCCCAGCATTTT.

The rearrangement links TRBV4-3 to TRBJ1-2; 9 nucleotides line up with TRBD1. Germline assignment: CDR1 LGHNA and CDR2 YSLEER. This CDR3 spans 16 amino acids. V lost 4 bases, J lost 2 bases, and 8 bases stayed unmatched. In DNA, the CDR3 is TGCGCCAGCAGCCGCCAGGACAGGGGTACCAACTATGGCTACACCTTC. It encodes CASSRQDRGTNYGYTF.

This chain connects TRBV6-5 to TRBJ2-2; D is unresolved. Trimming took off 10 bases at V and 5 bases at J, with 14 bases between the two ends. CDR3 size: 13 residues. Germline values: CDR1 MNHEY, CDR2 SVGAGI. The CDR3 region is CATSPFGTGELFF. CDR3 DNA: TGTGCCACCAGCCCCTTCGGGACCGGGGAGCTGTTTTTT.

J is TRBJ2-7 and V is TRBV6-1, with TRBD1 identical over 10 bases. The germline V gene encodes CDR1 MNHNS and CDR2 SASEGT. V trimming: 3 bases; J trimming: 2 bases; junction bases outside the gene matches: 4. The CDR3 length is 15 residues. Here the CDR3 reads CASSDEGQGAYEQYF. DNA of the CDR3: TGTGCCAGCAGTGACGAAGGACAGGGGGCCTACGAGCAGTACTTC.

The chain has TRBV5-1 and TRBJ2-1; 8 bases align to TRBD1. The junction had 5 bases not matched to a gene; V was cut back by 0 bases and J by 9 bases. Per germline, CDR1 SGHRS and CDR2 YFSETQ. The CDR3 extends over 14 amino acids. Written as DNA, the CDR3 is TGCGCCAGCAGCTTGGGCAGGGGGCGAGGTGAGCAGTTCTTC. It is translated as CASSLGRGRGEQFF. The complete variable domain, with remaining parts taken from reference TRBV5-1 and TRBJ2-1, reads KAGVTQTPRYLIKTRGQQVTLSCSPISGHRSVSWYQQTPGQGLQFLFEYFSETQRNKGNFPGRFSGRQFSNSRSEMNVSTLELGDSALYLCASSLGRGRGEQFFGPGTRLTVL.

This chain links TRBV15 with TRBJ1-5; 7 bases match TRBD1. The CDR3 is 16 amino acids. CDR1 and CDR2 from the germline V gene are LNHNV and YYDKDF (reference sequence). Trimming removed 1 base from V and 9 bases from J; junction bases left unmatched: 12. The CDR3 reads CATSRGRTGPNGPQHF. CDR3 sequence (DNA): TGTGCCACCAGCAGAGGAAGGACAGGCCCCAATGGGCCCCAGCATTTT.

The V and J genes are TRBV2 and TRBJ1-2; D is unresolved. Germline V lookup: CDR1 SNHLY, CDR2 FYNNEI. CDR3 length: 18 amino acids. Trimming removed 3 bases at V and 4 bases at J, with 24 bases between. In DNA form, the CDR3 reads TGTGCCAGCAGTGACCGGGTTATATATCGGAGGGATGGCTATGGCTACACCTTC. This translates into CASSDRVIYRRDGYGYTF. The variable domain in full, with the rest retrieved from reference TRBV2 and TRBJ1-2, is EPEVTQTPSHQVTQMGQEVILRCVPISNHLYFYWYRQILGQKVEFLVSFYNNEISEKSEIFDDQFSVERPDGSNFTLKIRSTKLEDSAMYFCASSDRVIYRRDGYGYTFGSGTRLTVV.

The rearrangement joins TRBV28 to TRBJ1-1, with a weak D call TRBD1 (6 bases). The CDR3 is 16 amino acids. CDR1 and CDR2 (germline): MDHEN, SYDVKM. V was cut by 5 bases and J by 4 bases, with 20 bases left in between. The DNA for the CDR3 is TGTGCCAGCAGTACGATTCGACAGGCGGGGGTCACTGAAGCTTTCTTT. It translates to CASSTIRQAGVTEAFF.

The chain combines TRBV6-5 with TRBJ1-5, with D possibly matching TRBD1 (5 bases). This CDR3 spans 15 amino acids. Germline-derived CDR1 and CDR2 are MNHEY and SVGAGI. The V and J ends lost 5 bases and 4 bases respectively, with 15 bases between them. The CDR3 nucleotides are TGTGCCAGCAGTCCTACCCCAGGGAGGAATCAGCCCCAGCATTTT. It specifies CASSPTPGRNQPQHF.

The CDR3 loop is CSVFGQEVREQFF. The DNA for the CDR3 is TGCAGCGTTTTCGGCCAGGAAGTTCGTGAGCAGTTCTTC. This chain connects TRBV29-1 to TRBJ2-1; D unresolved. V lost 5 bases and J 9 bases, leaving 17 bases between the germline ends. Germline V lookup: CDR1 SQVTM, CDR2 ANQGSEA. The CDR3 runs to 13 residues.

The rearrangement links TRBV7-9 to TRBJ1-2; a weak D match, TRBD1 (5 bases). The CDR3 totals 14 residues. V was trimmed by 7 bases and J by 0 bases, leaving 12 bases between them. In germline, CDR1 is SEHNR, CDR2 FQNEAQ (reference sequence). Here the CDR3 reads CASTGGIANYGYTF. CDR3 bases: TGTGCCAGCACTGGGGGGATAGCTAACTATGGCTACACCTTC. Full variable domain (rest looked up from reference TRBV7-9 and TRBJ1-2): DTGVSQNPRHKITKRGQNVTFRCDPISEHNRLYWYRQTLGQGPEFLTYFQNEAQLEKSRLLSDRFSAERPKGSFSTLEIQRTEQGDSAMYLCASTGGIANYGYTFGSGTRLTVV.

This rearrangement joins TRBV7-9 to TRBJ2-7, with D possibly matching TRBD2 (5 bases). There are 16 residues in the CDR3. V was clipped by 1 base and J by 2 bases, with 15 bases between them. CDR1 is SEHNR and CDR2 is FQNEAQ in the germline V gene (reference sequence). CDR3 in DNA: TGTGCCAGCAGCTTAGGTCTTTGGACGGAGGCCTACGAGCAGTACTTC. Protein: CASSLGLWTEAYEQYF.

The chain uses TRBV19 and TRBJ1-2; TRBD1 agrees at 8 bases. With V trimmed by 1 base and J by 9 bases, 7 bases remained unmatched. Germline CDR1 LNHDA, CDR2 SQIVND (reference sequence). The CDR3 contains 14 residues. The CDR3 here is CASSIARQGRRYTF. The CDR3 coding sequence is TGTGCCAGTAGTATAGCGAGACAGGGGCGACGCTACACCTTC.

In DNA form, the CDR3 reads TGTGCCAGCAGCTTGGGGGGACAGGGCGGGGGGCCCCAGCATTTT. Translation: CASSLGGQGGGPQHF. The rearrangement joins TRBV5-4 to TRBJ1-5; 9 bases align to TRBD1. Germline lookup yields CDR1 SGHNT and CDR2 YYREEE (reference sequence). The CDR3 consists of 15 residues. Trimming at V came to 0 bases and at J to 9 bases, leaving 7 bases not matched to a gene.

The chain recombines TRBV12-5 with TRBJ2-5; 8 positions agree with TRBD1. This CDR3 has 17 residues. Germline loops: CDR1 LGHNT, CDR2 FRNRAP. The junction had 16 bases not matched to a gene; V was cut back by 5 bases and J by 5 bases. In DNA form, the CDR3 reads TGTGCTAGTGGTGCTTCCGGGACAGGTATATTTTGGGAGACCCAGTACTTC. This gives the protein CASGASGTGIFWETQYF.

This chain connects TRBV13 to TRBJ2-1; perhaps TRBD1 as D (5 bases). CDR1 is PRHDT, CDR2 FYEKMQ, per germline (reference sequence). V gave up 0 bases and J gave up 2 bases, with 11 bases separating them. The CDR3 covers 16 residues. CDR3 protein: CASSLGSKGTYNEQFF. The CDR3 nucleotides are TGTGCCAGCAGCTTAGGTTCTAAGGGGACCTACAATGAGCAGTTCTTC.

This rearrangement joins TRBV18 to TRBJ1-2; 9 nucleotides match TRBD1. V shed 2 bases, J shed 3 bases, and the junction held 4 bases outside the gene matches. Germline CDR1 and CDR2: KGHSH and LQKENI. This CDR3 has 15 amino acids. CDR3 protein: CASSPLGDRDYGYTF. In DNA form, the CDR3 reads TGTGCCAGCTCACCATTGGGGGACAGGGACTATGGCTACACCTTC.

This rearrangement joins TRBV6-1 to TRBJ1-5; D unresolved. The CDR3 consists of 13 residues. V shed 3 bases and J shed 1 base, with 4 bases lying between them. The germline gives CDR1 MNHNS, CDR2 SASEGT. The CDR3 DNA is TGTGCCAGCAGTGATCAGAGCAATCAGCCCCAGCATTTT. It yields the protein CASSDQSNQPQHF.

The sample holds many counts of this clone. The V and J genes are TRBV28 and TRBJ1-5; TRBD1 agrees at 7 bases. The germline V gene encodes CDR1 MDHEN and CDR2 SYDVKM. The CDR3 extends over 15 amino acids. The V gene end was trimmed by 5 bases and the J gene end by 9 bases; junction bases not matched to a gene: 13. CDR3 DNA: TGTGCCAGCAGTCCCGGGACAGCGGAGGGGCGGCCCCAGCATTTT. It yields the protein CASSPGTAEGRPQHF.